This TCR beta chain was observed in a study of T cell repertoires in cytomegalovirus infection (dated by TCRdb to about 2019). A note on the overall study: Peptide stimulations targeted recently identified HLA-C-restricted CMV epitopes, whose presentation resists viral immunomodulation, together with well-studied HLA-B-restricted epitopes. Because public TCR beta signatures pointed to carriage of CMV infection together with the matching HLA type, the HLA type of each donor mattered for the analysis. The full study reports these points: The ex vivo response was dominated by HLA-C-restricted CMV-specific TCR beta clonotypes, and the single most frequent clonotype in two of eight donors was supplied by these HLA-C-restricted clonotypes. In both this cohort and an independent cohort of several hundred donors, the cumulative frequency of public TCR beta family members distinguished carriers of CMV infection plus the relevant HLA type.

Read against the paper, the sample's treatment or condition label means: in vitro stimulation with specific CMV peptide epitopes to enrich CMV-specific T cells. Sequenced on an Illumina HiSeq 1500. The public reads were reanalyzed by TCRdb: fastp trimming at Q25, MiXCR alignment, in-frame beta chains only. Every entry covers one CDR3 protein and lists the most common genes and DNA from its rows. The sample table contains roughly 920,000 distinct CDR3 sequences; only one count was recorded for 30% to 40% of them. Clones ranked in the top ten supply over 12% of the sample. This clonotype was seen ten or more times. Its antigen specificity is not known. No quality values exist for individual bases; no much larger clone is one base distant. Inclusive of the bounding cysteine and phenylalanine, the CDR3 is 16 residues long. The only DNA kept is the CDR3, 48 bases in frame from the first base. From a lookup of the germline V gene, CDR1 and CDR2 are SGHVS and FNYEAQ. Germline trimming: 2 bases from V, 5 bases from J; junction bases outside gene matches: 6.

The sequence was obtained from a human donor in good health (CMV status not recorded). Some clones in this sample may be carry-over from other donors' samples. The source material was cultured CD8+ T cells from PBMCs, sampled from culture after CMV antigen stimulation. The rearranged chain carries TRBV7-6 and TRBJ2-1, and 10 junction bases match TRBD2. The CDR3 loop reads CASSLTLAGENNEQFF. The nucleotides are TGTGCCAGCAGCTTAACCCTAGCGGGGGAGAACAATGAGCAGTTCTTC.